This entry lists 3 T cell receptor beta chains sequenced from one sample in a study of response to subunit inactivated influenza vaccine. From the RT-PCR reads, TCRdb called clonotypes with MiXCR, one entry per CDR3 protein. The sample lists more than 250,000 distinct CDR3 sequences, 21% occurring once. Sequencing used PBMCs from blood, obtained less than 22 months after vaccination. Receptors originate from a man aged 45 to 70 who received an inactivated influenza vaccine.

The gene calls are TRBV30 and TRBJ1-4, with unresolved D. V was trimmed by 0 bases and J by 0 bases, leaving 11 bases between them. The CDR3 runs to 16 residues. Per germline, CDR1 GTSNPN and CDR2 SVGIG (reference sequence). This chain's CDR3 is CAWSVQRESTNEKLFF. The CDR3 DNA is TGTGCCTGGAGTGTACAGAGAGAATCAACTAATGAAAAACTGTTTTTT.

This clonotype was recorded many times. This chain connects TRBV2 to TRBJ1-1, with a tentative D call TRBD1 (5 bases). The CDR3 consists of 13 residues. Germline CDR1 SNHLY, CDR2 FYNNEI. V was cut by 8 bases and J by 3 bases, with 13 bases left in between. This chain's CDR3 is CASLTGSYTEAFF. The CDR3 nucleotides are TGTGCCAGCTTAACAGGCTCTTACACTGAAGCTTTCTTT.

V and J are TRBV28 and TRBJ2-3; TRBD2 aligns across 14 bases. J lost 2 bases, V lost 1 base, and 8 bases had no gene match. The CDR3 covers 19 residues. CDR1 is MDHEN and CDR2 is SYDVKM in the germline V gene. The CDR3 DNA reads TGTGCCAGCAGTTTATCGGGACTAGCGGGGGTTTCGTTCACAGATACGCAGTATTTT. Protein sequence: CASSLSGLAGVSFTDTQYF.